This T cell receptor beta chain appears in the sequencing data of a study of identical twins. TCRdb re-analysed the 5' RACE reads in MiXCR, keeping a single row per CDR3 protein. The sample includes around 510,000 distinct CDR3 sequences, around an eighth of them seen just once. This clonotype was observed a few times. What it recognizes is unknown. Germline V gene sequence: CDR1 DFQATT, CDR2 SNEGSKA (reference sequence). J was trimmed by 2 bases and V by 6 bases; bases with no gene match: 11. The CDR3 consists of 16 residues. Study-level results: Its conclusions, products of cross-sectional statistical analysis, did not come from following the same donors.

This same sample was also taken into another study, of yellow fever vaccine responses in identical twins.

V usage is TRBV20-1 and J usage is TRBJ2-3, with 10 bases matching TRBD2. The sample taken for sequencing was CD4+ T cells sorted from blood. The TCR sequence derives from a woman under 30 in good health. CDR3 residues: CSAPPSGSFLTDTQYF. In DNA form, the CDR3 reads TGCAGTGCCCCACCTAGCGGGAGTTTCCTCACAGATACGCAGTATTTT.